This T cell receptor (beta chain) appears in the sequencing data of a study of cytomegalovirus exposure and HLA in healthy donors. Turning to the study itself: There were 90 million to 140 million unique TCR beta sequences, drawn from 180 million or so T cells, in an earlier analysis.

Each donor was nominally healthy when sampled (though unrecorded immune exposures were likely). The CDR3 covers 15 residues. Germline V gene sequence: CDR1 ENHRY, CDR2 SYGVKD. V shed 7 bases and J shed 0 bases, with 16 bases lying between them. 60 Vbeta and 13 Jbeta primers were used in PCR. Produced via immunoSEQ multiplex PCR; TCRdb's table is partial and in-frame only. This table holds about 210,000 clones, about 77% found once. Study observations and caveats: Cytomegalovirus association was listed for 150 to 200 TCR beta chains.

To note about this clone: Its antigen is still unknown.

Sequencing was done on a sample of PBMCs. The chain couples TRBV10-3 to TRBJ2-7; maybe TRBD2 (6 bases). The clonotype originates from a boy aged 10-17 years in good health and CMV-seronegative. CDR3 DNA: TGTGCCATCAATAATCCCGGGACTGGCTCCTACGAGCAGTACTTC. It codes for CAINNPGTGSYEQYF.